One and the same sample provided the 21 T cell receptor beta chains below, sequenced in a study of blood T cells in healthy people across ages. A second PCR, run for about 7 to 11 cycles, used a sample-barcoded 5' primer plus a J-beta primer mix. TCRdb reprocessed the 5' RACE reads with MiXCR, giving one entry per CDR3 protein. The table shows under 800,000 distinct CDR3 sequences, with approximately 39% occurring only once. The material sequenced was blood. All receptors derive from an older woman in good health.

There are a few counts of this clonotype. This rearrangement joins TRBV6-2 or TRBV6-3 to TRBJ1-2; 9 bases are a match to TRBD1. Trimming cost V 4 bases and J 8 bases; bases outside gene matches: 8. CDR1 MNHEY and CDR2 SVGEGT come from the germline V gene. This CDR3 is 14 amino acids long. DNA of the CDR3: TGTGCCAGCAGTTTCTTCCGGGACAGGGTAGGCTACACCTTC. Translating gives CASSFFRDRVGYTF.

The genes are TRBV29-1 and TRBJ2-7, with 9 bases identical to TRBD1. Trimming removed 6 bases from V and 5 bases from J; junction bases left unmatched: 11. This CDR3 has 14 residues. Germline lookup yields CDR1 SQVTM and CDR2 ANQGSEA. This chain's CDR3 is CSVRAQGAFDEQYF. The CDR3, as DNA: TGCAGCGTGAGAGCACAGGGGGCGTTTGACGAGCAGTACTTC.

The CDR3, as DNA: TGTGCCAGCAGCCAATCTCGGGGCGAGGCAGATACGCAGTATTTT. Its translation is CASSQSRGEADTQYF. The V gene is TRBV3-1, the J gene TRBJ2-3; D assignment may be TRBD1 or TRBD2 (5 bases each). Trimming pared 2 bases from V and 4 bases from J, leaving 13 bases between. The CDR3 sequence is 15 residues long. Germline V lookup: CDR1 LGHDT, CDR2 YNNKEL (reference sequence).

This clonotype was observed a few times. The chain uses TRBV12-3 or TRBV12-4 and TRBJ2-7, with 8 bases aligning to TRBD2. Losses at the gene ends were 5 bases for V and 2 bases for J; bases not matched to a gene: 2. This CDR3 contains 13 residues. CDR3 nucleotide sequence: TGTGCCAGCAGTAGAGCGGGGGCCTACGAGCAGTACTTC. It is translated as CASSRAGAYEQYF.

On this clonotype: The junction departs from germline at one end; a sequencing error may be responsible. V gene TRBV5-1 combines with J gene TRBJ1-2; 8 bases are a match to TRBD1. The length of the CDR3 is 16 residues. Germline V gene sequence: CDR1 SGHRS, CDR2 YFSETQ. CDR3 sequence: CTSSPSRDRFNYGYTF. The CDR3 coding sequence is TGCACCAGCAGCCCGTCCCGGGACAGGTTCAACTATGGCTACACCTTC.

The V call is TRBV18, the J call TRBJ2-7; tentatively, D is TRBD1 or TRBD2 (5 bases each). Trimming took 3 bases from V and 6 from J, leaving 18 bases between them. Germline V lookup: CDR1 KGHSH, CDR2 LQKENI. The CDR3 extends over 15 amino acids. CDR3 residues: CASSPTLGGALEQYF. Here the CDR3 DNA reads TGTGCCAGCTCACCTACCCTTGGGGGAGCTCTCGAGCAGTACTTC.

This clonotype was picked up a small number of times. The V call is TRBV30, the J call TRBJ1-2; possible D gene TRBD1, 6 bases. Trimming removed 4 bases at V and 4 bases at J, with 10 bases between. This CDR3 is built from 12 residues. CDR1 and CDR2 from the germline V gene are GTSNPN and SVGIG (reference sequence). CDR3 loop: CAWTQDSYGYTF. The CDR3 bases are TGTGCCTGGACCCAGGACAGCTATGGCTACACCTTC.

As regards this clonotype: A junction boundary mismatches the germline segment, possibly from a read error. The rearrangement uses TRBV25-1 and TRBJ2-3, with 15 positions matching TRBD2. There are 21 residues in the CDR3. In germline, CDR1 is MGHDK, CDR2 SYGVNS. In DNA form, the CDR3 reads TGTGCCAGCGCGGAGGGACTAGCGGGGGGAAGACTTAGGACTAGCACAGATACGCAGTGTTTT. It specifies CASAEGLAGGRLRTSTDTQCF.

The rearrangement links TRBV13 to TRBJ2-3, with D hard to call. The CDR3 has 12 amino acids. V was shortened by 6 bases and J by 6 bases, with 10 bases between the two germline ends. The germline V gene encodes CDR1 PRHDT and CDR2 FYEKMQ (reference sequence). CDR3 bases: TGTGCCAGCAGTACACTTGGGGATACGCAGTATTTT. The encoded protein is CASSTLGDTQYF.

In its sample, this clonotype was seen many times. The genes are TRBV20-1 and TRBJ2-3, with TRBD2 matching 10 bases. The CDR3 length is 14 residues. Germline CDR1 DFQATT, CDR2 SNEGSKA (reference sequence). The junction had 8 bases not matched to a gene; V was cut back by 6 bases and J by 5 bases. This chain's CDR3 is CSAPASGGVDTQYF. The CDR3 DNA is TGCAGTGCCCCGGCTAGCGGGGGAGTAGATACGCAGTATTTT.

This chain joins TRBV2 and TRBJ2-1; TRBD2 is a possible D gene (6 bases). The V and J ends lost 4 bases and 2 bases respectively, with 12 bases between them. This CDR3 has 15 amino acids. CDR1 and CDR2 from the germline V gene are SNHLY and FYNNEI. The DNA of the CDR3 is TGTGCCAGCAGTGTGGCGACTAGTACCTACAATGAGCAGTTCTTC. Translation: CASSVATSTYNEQFF.

Notes on this clonotype: With a much larger clone just one base away, this may be a read error. The gene calls are TRBV20-1 and TRBJ2-7, with D perhaps TRBD1 or TRBD2 (5 bases each). Germline CDR1 reads DFQATT; CDR2 reads SNEGSKA (reference sequence). The CDR3 length is 15 residues. V lost 5 bases to trimming and J lost 1 base, with 18 bases between them. The CDR3 sequence is CSAGPRDVVSYEQYF. The CDR3 nucleotides read TGCAGTGCTGGACCTCGGGACGTAGTTTCCTACGAGCAGTACTTC.

This clonotype occurred a few times. V gene TRBV28 combines with J gene TRBJ2-1; 9 positions match TRBD1. Germline V gives CDR1 MDHEN, CDR2 SYDVKM. The CDR3 contains 14 residues. With 5 bases clipped from V and 9 bases from J, the junction kept 8 bases outside the gene matches. CDR3 amino acids: CASSPGTGWTEQFF. The CDR3 DNA reads TGTGCCAGCAGTCCCGGGACAGGGTGGACTGAGCAGTTCTTC. Looking up the rest from reference TRBV28 and TRBJ2-1 gives the full variable domain: DVKVTQSSRYLVKRTGEKVFLECVQDMDHENMFWYRQDPGLGLRLIYFSYDVKMKEKGDIPEGYSVSREKKERFSLILESASTNQTSMYLCASSPGTGWTEQFFGPGTRLTVL.

This clonotype showed up just a few times. This chain connects TRBV2 to TRBJ2-1, with D perhaps matching TRBD1 or TRBD2 (5 bases each). The CDR3 consists of 13 residues. Trimming left V 9 bases short and J 3 bases short, with 12 bases between. Per germline, CDR1 SNHLY and CDR2 FYNNEI. CDR3 DNA sequence: TGTGCCAGTGGGGGTCTCTTCTACAATGAGCAGTTCTTC. Translation gives CASGGLFYNEQFF.

This clonotype has only a few counts. V usage is TRBV5-1 and J usage is TRBJ1-6; 11 nucleotides match TRBD1. V shed 4 bases, J shed 9 bases, and the junction held 12 bases outside the gene matches. The CDR3 sequence is 17 residues long. From germline, CDR1 is SGHRS and CDR2 YFSETQ. Written as DNA, the CDR3 is TGCGCCAGCAGCGGACAGGGGGCCGCCTTAGGAGGTTCACCCCTCCACTTT. Translated: CASSGQGAALGGSPLHF.

There are a few counts of this clonotype. The chain employs TRBV4-1 and TRBJ2-3, with D perhaps TRBD1 or TRBD2 (5 bases each). The germline V gene encodes CDR1 MGHRA and CDR2 YSYEKL. This CDR3 spans 14 amino acids. The V end lost 4 bases, the J end lost 4 bases, and 12 bases lay between the germline ends. CDR3 sequence reads: CASSLLGVADTQYF. CDR3 coding DNA: TGCGCCAGCAGCCTCTTGGGGGTGGCAGATACGCAGTATTTT.

This chain uses TRBV13 with TRBJ1-5, with D unresolved. Trimming left V 2 bases short and J 8 bases short, with 7 bases between. The CDR3 runs 12 residues. CDR1 and CDR2 from the germline V gene are PRHDT and FYEKMQ (reference sequence). CDR3 DNA sequence: TGTGCCAGCAGCTTACCTGGGGAGCCCCAGCATTTT. As protein: CASSLPGEPQHF.

This clonotype was picked up one time. The chain is built from TRBV4-2 and TRBJ2-3; 7 positions match TRBD2. The trim removed 1 base at V and 0 bases at J, leaving 7 bases unmatched. CDR3 length: 17 residues. Germline CDR1 reads LGHNA; CDR2 reads YNFKEQ. The CDR3: CASSQGLLAKSTDTQYF. CDR3 nucleotides: TGTGCCAGCAGCCAAGGTTTACTAGCGAAGAGCACAGATACGCAGTATTTT.

The chain joins TRBV7-2 to TRBJ2-5, with unresolved D. The CDR3 is 14 amino acids. Trimming took off 3 bases at V and 11 bases at J, with 19 bases between the two ends. CDR1 is SGHTA, CDR2 FQGNSA, per germline. This CDR3 is CASSLAVTYNEQYF. The CDR3 region has the DNA TGTGCCAGCAGCTTGGCAGTAACTTACAATGAGCAGTACTTC.

The table lists this clonotype with a few counts. The rearrangement uses TRBV28 and TRBJ2-1; D call uncertain. V dropped 8 bases and J dropped 2 bases, with 16 bases sitting between them. The CDR3 length is 15 residues. Germline assignment: CDR1 MDHEN and CDR2 SYDVKM. The CDR3 bases are TGTGCCAGCGCCAACGGTGCGGATACCTACAATGAGCAGTTCTTC. Translated: CASANGADTYNEQFF.

This chain uses TRBV15 with TRBJ2-1; 9 bases align to TRBD2. The length of the CDR3 is 16 residues. Trimming cost V 3 bases and J 6 bases; bases outside gene matches: 9. CDR1 is LNHNV and CDR2 is YYDKDF in the germline V gene (reference sequence). CDR3 nucleotides: TGTGCCACCAGCAGGTGGTTTGGCGGGGGGGCCAATGAGCAGTTCTTC. Translated, it gives CATSRWFGGGANEQFF.